The T cell receptor (beta chain) described here comes from a study of cytomegalovirus exposure and HLA in healthy donors. Study-wide background: A preliminary data release comprised about 85 million unique TCRs obtained from HLA-typed donors. Clustering assigned 70% to 85% of the roughly 430 genotyped donors to the Caucasian-associated ancestry cluster.

The ends lost 4 bases at V and 0 bases at J; junction bases unmatched: 14. CDR1 and CDR2 (germline): SEHNR, FQNEAQ (reference sequence). The CDR3 is 19 amino acids. General observations from the study: By a later analysis, the bulk of CMV-associated TCR beta chains appeared HLA-restricted.

Researchers ran the PCR with 60 Vbeta and 13 Jbeta primers. Produced via immunoSEQ multiplex PCR; TCRdb's table is partial and in-frame only. This table lists 53,000 or so clones. About this clone: The antigen remains undetermined.

The clonotype was recovered from a man younger than 30 in good health and CMV-seropositive. The chain combines TRBV7-9 with TRBJ1-5, with 8 bases that match TRBD1. Sequences were obtained from PBMCs. The CDR3 reads CASSSTSDRVAYSNQPQHF. The CDR3 DNA reads as TGTGCCAGCAGCTCAACTTCGGACAGGGTGGCTTATAGCAATCAGCCCCAGCATTTT.